Presented here are 16 T cell receptor beta chains from one specimen sequenced in a study of T cell repertoires in cytomegalovirus infection. TCRdb reanalysed the reads using MiXCR and keeps one entry per CDR3 protein. The sample shows more than 350,000 distinct CDR3 sequences, approximately 31% of them seen only once. The material sequenced was PBMCs. The source is a human donor in good health (CMV status not recorded). Some clones in this sample may be carry-over from other donors' samples.

Regarding this clonotype: The junction departs from the called germline gene at one end, perhaps through a read error. The rearrangement joins TRBV5-6 to TRBJ2-3; the D gene could be TRBD1 or TRBD2 (6 bases each). Germline CDR1 and CDR2: SGHDT and YYEEEE. There are 16 residues in the CDR3. This chain's CDR3 is CASILERGEVSDTQYF. The CDR3 bases are TGTGCCAGCATCTTGGAAAGGGGGGAAGTTTCGGATACGCAGTATTTT.

This chain uses TRBV4-1 with TRBJ2-6; 8 positions agree with TRBD1. CDR1 and CDR2 (germline): MGHRA, YSYEKL. The length of the CDR3 is 18 residues. J was trimmed by 0 bases and V by 4 bases; bases with no gene match: 8. The CDR3 reads CASSPPQGAYSGANVLTF. The CDR3 DNA reads as TGCGCCAGCAGCCCCCCCCAGGGGGCCTACTCTGGGGCCAACGTCCTGACTTTC.

This clonotype was seen a few times. The gene calls are TRBV4-1 and TRBJ2-1, with D maybe TRBD2 (6 bases). CDR1 MGHRA and CDR2 YSYEKL come from the germline V gene. V lost 0 bases to trimming and J lost 2 bases, with 17 bases between them. CDR3 length: 18 amino acids. The CDR3 is CASSQDPPWGRTYNEQFF. In nucleotides, the CDR3 is TGCGCCAGCAGCCAAGACCCGCCATGGGGGAGGACCTACAATGAGCAGTTCTTC.

In this sample, this clonotype turned up many times. The DNA of the CDR3 is TGTGCCAGCAGTTTTCTAGCGGGGGGGCTGACAGATACGCAGTATTTT. Amino acids: CASSFLAGGLTDTQYF. The rearrangement links TRBV12-3 or TRBV12-4 to TRBJ2-3; 12 bases are a match to TRBD2. The trim removed 3 bases at V and 3 bases at J, leaving 4 bases unmatched. CDR3 size: 16 residues.

The genes are TRBV28 and TRBJ2-7; 9 bases are shared with TRBD2. This CDR3 contains 17 residues. The ends lost 4 bases at V and 3 bases at J; junction bases unmatched: 13. Germline-derived CDR1 and CDR2 are MDHEN and SYDVKM. The DNA for the CDR3 is TGTGCCAGCAGTTACCTTAGCGGGGGATTAAACCACTACGAGCAGTACTTC. This codes for CASSYLSGGLNHYEQYF. The full variable domain, completed using reference TRBV28 and TRBJ2-7, is DVKVTQSSRYLVKRTGEKVFLECVQDMDHENMFWYRQDPGLGLRLIYFSYDVKMKEKGDIPEGYSVSREKKERFSLILESASTNQTSMYLCASSYLSGGLNHYEQYFGPGTRLTVT.

The V gene is TRBV7-2, the J gene TRBJ2-1; no firm D call. The germline V gene has CDR1 SGHTA and CDR2 FQGNSA. V lost 4 bases to trimming and J lost 9 bases, with 7 bases between them. The CDR3 is made up of 11 amino acids. The DNA for the CDR3 is TGTGCCAGCAGCTCCCAAGTTGAGCAGTTCTTC. It specifies CASSSQVEQFF.

This clonotype has a count of ten or more. The gene calls are TRBV12-3 or TRBV12-4 and TRBJ2-7; perhaps TRBD1 as D (6 bases). V was pared by 6 bases and J by 2 bases, with 20 bases between. This CDR3 is 16 amino acids long. CDR3 in amino acids: CASSPRGQLLPYEQYF. The CDR3, as DNA: TGTGCCAGCAGCCCCCGCGGACAGCTTCTACCCTACGAGCAGTACTTC.

Regarding this clonotype: This may stem from a read error, because a much larger clone lies one nucleotide away. This chain uses TRBV7-8 with TRBJ2-2; possible D gene TRBD2, 5 bases. In germline, CDR1 is SGHVS, CDR2 FQNEAQ. CDR3 size: 15 residues. DNA of the CDR3: TGTGCCAGAAGCTTAGCGCCCTTATCCTCCGGGGAGCTGTTTTTT. It is translated as CARSLAPLSSGELFF.

This clonotype was seen repeatedly, ten times or more. The V and J genes are TRBV6-2 or TRBV6-3 and TRBJ2-1, with TRBD2 as a possible D gene (5 bases). Germline V gene sequence: CDR1 MNHEY, CDR2 SVGEGT. CDR3 size: 11 residues. With 5 bases removed from V and 9 bases from J, the gap between germline ends came to 8 bases. CDR3 in amino acids: CASSRRGEQFF. CDR3 in DNA: TGTGCCAGCAGTCGACGGGGTGAGCAGTTCTTC.

This clonotype has only a few counts. CDR3 coding DNA: TGTGCCAGCAGCTTTGACAGGAGGGAGCCCCAGCATTTT. It codes for CASSFDRREPQHF. The chain is built from TRBV7-2 and TRBJ1-5; a weak D match, TRBD1 (6 bases). The CDR3 runs to 13 residues. In germline, CDR1 is SGHTA, CDR2 FQGNSA. Between the trimmed V and J ends, which lost 3 bases and 8 bases, there was a span of 11 bases.

This clonotype was counted many times. The chain uses TRBV12-3 or TRBV12-4 and TRBJ2-1; D ambiguous. V lost 0 bases to trimming and J lost 10 bases, with 7 bases between them. This CDR3 has 12 residues. CDR3 bases: TGTGCCAGCAGTTTAGCGCTAGTCGAGCAGTTCTTC. Amino acids: CASSLALVEQFF.

The chain is built from TRBV19 and TRBJ1-6, with D tentatively TRBD1 (6 bases). The germline gives CDR1 LNHDA, CDR2 SQIVND (reference sequence). Trimming removed 6 bases at V and 15 bases at J, with 21 bases between. The CDR3 is 14 residues long. The CDR3 spells CASRYDQPPGDLHF. The DNA of the CDR3 is TGTGCCAGTAGATACGATCAGCCGCCAGGGGACCTCCACTTT.

This clonotype has more than one count but fewer than ten. V is TRBV11-2 and J is TRBJ2-7; TRBD1 agrees at 7 bases. The CDR3 sequence is 15 residues long. V was pared by 3 bases and J by 3 bases, with 8 bases of the junction left unmatched. Germline CDR1 and CDR2: SGHAT and FQNNGV. DNA of the CDR3: TGTGCCAGCAGCTTTTTGGCCCGACAGGGCTACGAGCAGTACTTC. Translated, it gives CASSFLARQGYEQYF.

This clonotype has only a few counts. The J gene is TRBJ1-1, the V gene TRBV6-5; D remains ambiguous. Trimming stripped 0 bases from V and 4 bases from J, with 18 bases between. The CDR3 loop spans 17 amino acids. The V gene's germline CDR1 is MNHEY and CDR2 SVGAGI. CDR3 sequence (DNA): TGTGCCAGCAGTTACTCGATTCAGCCTGCCCTCCCCACTGAAGCTTTCTTT. Translating gives CASSYSIQPALPTEAFF.

In this sample, this clonotype turned up many times. The chain uses TRBV7-2 and TRBJ1-4; D uncertain. Deletions cut 5 bases from V and 5 bases from J, with 15 bases between. Per the germline V gene, CDR1 is SGHTA and CDR2 is FQGNSA. CDR3 size: 15 residues. As DNA, the CDR3 is TGTGCCAGCAGCGAGCGACGAACCCGAAATGAAAAACTGTTTTTT. This gives the protein CASSERRTRNEKLFF.

The chain recombines TRBV12-3 or TRBV12-4 with TRBJ2-7, with 9 nucleotides matching TRBD2. V lost 7 bases, J lost 6 bases, and 10 bases stayed unmatched. The CDR3 has 14 amino acids. The CDR3 protein is CASNVAGVKGEQYF. DNA for the CDR3: TGTGCCAGCAATGTAGCGGGGGTGAAGGGCGAGCAGTACTTC.